The source of this T cell receptor (beta chain) is a study of immune characteristics of hereditary and idiopathic chronic pancreatitis. For the wider study: The study profiled local pancreatic immune cells and TCRbeta repertoires in hereditary and idiopathic chronic pancreatitis compared with control organ donor pancreases. TCRbeta sequencing was performed on a few control pancreases, roughly seven hereditary chronic pancreatitis pancreases and roughly six idiopathic chronic pancreatitis pancreases. The gDNA-based approach was selected because the approach required minimal in vitro experimental manipulation of T cells infiltrating the pancreas. General study outcomes and caveats: Compared with controls, TCRbeta repertoire diversity was significantly higher and clonality was lower in both chronic pancreatitis groups. Because patient tissue could only be obtained at the time of TPIAT, differences in disease duration may have influenced the immune findings. Chronic pancreatitis caused by alcohol use was excluded from the study. Numbers of productive TCR rearrangements correlated positively with disease severity scores among some 13 chronic pancreatitis patients. Differences in Vbeta-Jbeta gene family usage, including TRBV10, TRBV19, TRBV23 and TRBV5, were found between hereditary and idiopathic chronic pancreatitis.

From V the trimming removes 3 bases and from J it removes 4 bases, while the gene matches leave 8 bases of the junction unaccounted for. From the cysteine through the phenylalanine, the CDR3 covers 17 amino acids. CDR3 DNA only is kept here, 51 bases in frame from base 1. Reading the germline V gene gives CDR1 SGHTA and CDR2 FQGTGA. On this clone itself: Its recognized antigen is unknown. No base-level quality is on record; no much larger clone is a single base apart.

Pancreas tissue with chronic pancreatitis was obtained from patients having total pancreatectomy with islet autotransplantation (TPIAT). No known history of diabetes was present in the included chronic pancreatitis patients. For TCRbeta sequencing, genomic DNA was extracted directly from bulk pancreas tissue without sorting T cells. Pancreas tissues from patients and organ donors were collected consecutively at two US centers. The protocol used for the library was the immunoSEQ multiplex PCR assay. From pancreatic genomic DNA, the TCRbeta CDR3 region and adjacent sequences were amplified and sequenced. The authors processed their data as follows. Repertoire diversity was assessed as a mean normalized Shannon-Wiener index, and productive clonality and productive rearrangement counts were also measured. The nonparametric Mann-Whitney U test was used to compare repertoire metrics between the control and chronic pancreatitis groups. A clonotype counted as shared when its CDR3beta sequence had identical amino acid composition and length across subjects. TCRdb holds this immuneACCESS table with in-frame rearrangements only. Some clones are missing; in checked studies, unresolved V genes explain under half, and the rest has no known cause. V, J and clone size are those of that table, while D and trimming were read from the DNA. Here the sample has about 14,000 clones; roughly 80% occur a single time. Clones ranked in the top ten supply 12% to 15% of the sample.

The chain employs TRBV7-3 and TRBJ2-6; 8 junctional bases match TRBD1. Sequences were obtained from pancreas tissue with hereditary chronic pancreatitis. The receptor was derived from a human donor with chronic pancreatitis. CDR3 loop: CASSFGTGGAGANVLTF. Here is the DNA: TGTGCCAGCAGCTTCGGGACAGGAGGGGCAGGGGCCAACGTCCTGACTTTC.